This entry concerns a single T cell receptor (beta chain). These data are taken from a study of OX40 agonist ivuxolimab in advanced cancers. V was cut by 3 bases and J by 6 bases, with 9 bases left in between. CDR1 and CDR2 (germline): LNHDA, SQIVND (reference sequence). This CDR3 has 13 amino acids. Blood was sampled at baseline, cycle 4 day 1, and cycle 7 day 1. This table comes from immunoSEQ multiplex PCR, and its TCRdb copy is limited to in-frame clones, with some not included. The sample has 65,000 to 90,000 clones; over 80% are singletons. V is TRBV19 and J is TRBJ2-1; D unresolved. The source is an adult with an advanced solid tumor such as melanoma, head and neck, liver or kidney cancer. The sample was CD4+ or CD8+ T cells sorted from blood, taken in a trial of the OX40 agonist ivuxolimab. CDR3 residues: CASSMTQLNEQFF. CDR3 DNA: TGTGCCAGTAGTATGACCCAGCTCAATGAGCAGTTCTTC.